These T cell receptor beta chains were read from a single sample in a study of blood T cell repertoires in COVID-19. Repertoires were generated with immunoSEQ multiplex PCR, while TCRdb's copy carries only in-frame clones and drops some. The sample holds some 190,000 clones, approximately 81% seen once. Sequenced input: peripheral blood. The receptors originated from a woman over 75 with active or convalescent COVID-19. Each CDR3 is given with its conserved first and last residue. The order of the fields is clone size, J gene, D gene, V gene, CDR3 protein, CDR3 DNA. The D gene is left open where the match is weak. Size is stated for part of the rows, as once, few or many counts, or as a class when the clone is expanded.

clone_size: few; j_call: TRBJ1-2; d_call: TRBD1; v_call: TRBV2; cdr3_aa: CASSGTGLGGYTF; cdr3_nt: TGTGCCAGCAGTGGGACAGGGCTTGGGGGCTACACCTTC
clone_size: .; j_call: TRBJ1-1; d_call: .; v_call: TRBV11-2; cdr3_aa: CASSYPISGSNTEAFF; cdr3_nt: TGTGCCAGCAGCTACCCTATATCGGGGTCAAACACTGAAGCTTTCTTT
clone_size: few; j_call: TRBJ1-6; d_call: .; v_call: TRBV27; cdr3_aa: CASSLEGDNSPLHF; cdr3_nt: TGTGCCAGCAGTTTAGAGGGAGATAATTCACCCCTCCACTTT
clone_size: .; j_call: TRBJ2-1; d_call: .; v_call: TRBV10-3; cdr3_aa: CAISETGDYNEQFF; cdr3_nt: TGTGCCATCAGTGAGACCGGGGACTACAATGAGCAGTTCTTC
clone_size: .; j_call: TRBJ2-2; d_call: TRBD1; v_call: TRBV19; cdr3_aa: CASSFGTASNTGELFF; cdr3_nt: TGTGCCAGTAGTTTCGGGACAGCCTCGAACACCGGGGAGCTGTTTTTT
clone_size: .; j_call: TRBJ2-1; d_call: .; v_call: TRBV5-1; cdr3_aa: CASSLTGSPEQFF; cdr3_nt: TGCGCCAGCAGCTTGACAGGTTCCCCAGAGCAGTTCTTC
clone_size: .; j_call: TRBJ1-1; d_call: TRBD1; v_call: TRBV6-4; cdr3_aa: CASTPGQGPEAFF; cdr3_nt: TGTGCCAGCACCCCGGGACAGGGGCCTGAAGCTTTCTTT
clone_size: .; j_call: TRBJ2-3; d_call: .; v_call: TRBV5-1; cdr3_aa: CASSLLGAGDTQYF; cdr3_nt: TGCGCCAGCAGCTTGTTGGGGGCAGGAGATACGCAGTATTTT
clone_size: once; j_call: TRBJ2-3; d_call: TRBD2; v_call: TRBV15; cdr3_aa: CATSRDRGVAGGPTDTQYF; cdr3_nt: TGTGCCACCAGCAGAGATCGGGGCGTAGCGGGAGGGCCCACAGATACGCAGTATTTT
clone_size: .; j_call: TRBJ2-1; d_call: TRBD2; v_call: TRBV7-9; cdr3_aa: CASSLSGRPGEQFF; cdr3_nt: TGTGCCAGCAGCCTAAGCGGGAGGCCGGGTGAGCAGTTCTTC
clone_size: .; j_call: TRBJ2-5; d_call: .; v_call: TRBV7-3; cdr3_aa: CASSYRPQETQYF; cdr3_nt: TGTGCCAGCAGCTACAGACCTCAAGAGACCCAGTACTTC
clone_size: .; j_call: TRBJ1-2; d_call: .; v_call: TRBV19; cdr3_aa: CASSRSQSYGYTF; cdr3_nt: TGTGCCAGTAGTAGATCACAGTCATATGGCTACACCTTC
clone_size: .; j_call: TRBJ2-5; d_call: TRBD1; v_call: TRBV5-5; cdr3_aa: CASSLRQGIQETQYF; cdr3_nt: TGTGCCAGCAGCTTGAGACAGGGGATTCAAGAGACCCAGTACTTC
clone_size: once; j_call: TRBJ2-1; d_call: TRBD2; v_call: TRBV6-2/TRBV6-3; cdr3_aa: CASSVAGALRDEQFF; cdr3_nt: TGTGCCAGCAGTGTAGCGGGAGCCCTTAGGGATGAGCAGTTCTTC
clone_size: .; j_call: TRBJ2-2; d_call: TRBD2; v_call: TRBV7-6; cdr3_aa: CASSLEGSGRKNTGELFF; cdr3_nt: TGTGCCAGCAGCTTAGAGGGTAGCGGGAGAAAGAACACCGGGGAGCTGTTTTTT
clone_size: .; j_call: TRBJ1-1; d_call: TRBD1; v_call: TRBV6-6; cdr3_aa: CASAGQAGHTEAFF; cdr3_nt: TGTGCCAGCGCAGGACAGGCAGGCCACACTGAAGCTTTCTTT
clone_size: .; j_call: TRBJ2-5; d_call: .; v_call: TRBV5-1; cdr3_aa: CASSRGGVGQETQYF; cdr3_nt: TGCGCCAGCAGTCGAGGGGGGGTAGGCCAAGAGACCCAGTACTTC
clone_size: once; j_call: TRBJ1-1; d_call: .; v_call: TRBV7-8; cdr3_aa: CASSWGRDTEAFF; cdr3_nt: TGTGCCAGCAGCTGGGGGCGGGACACTGAAGCTTTCTTT
clone_size: .; j_call: TRBJ1-6; d_call: TRBD1; v_call: TRBV28; cdr3_aa: CASSLGDRDSPLHF; cdr3_nt: TGTGCCAGCAGTTTGGGGGACAGGGACTCACCCCTCCACTTT
clone_size: .; j_call: TRBJ2-2; d_call: TRBD1; v_call: TRBV6-6; cdr3_aa: CASSTSRQGNTGELFF; cdr3_nt: TGTGCCAGCAGCACAAGCCGACAGGGAAACACCGGGGAGCTGTTTTTT
clone_size: .; j_call: TRBJ2-3; d_call: .; v_call: TRBV7-3; cdr3_aa: CASSSQSDTQYF; cdr3_nt: TGTGCCAGCAGCTCGCAGTCAGATACGCAGTATTTT
clone_size: .; j_call: TRBJ2-7; d_call: .; v_call: TRBV28; cdr3_aa: CASSLAGRTYEQYF; cdr3_nt: TGTGCCAGCAGTCTGGCTGGGAGAACATACGAGCAGTACTTC
clone_size: .; j_call: TRBJ2-2; d_call: .; v_call: TRBV5-1; cdr3_aa: CASSLDSVLVGNTGELFF; cdr3_nt: TGCGCCAGCAGCTTGGATTCGGTTCTCGTTGGGAACACCGGGGAGCTGTTTTTT
clone_size: .; j_call: TRBJ2-7; d_call: .; v_call: TRBV13; cdr3_aa: CASSGQAPYEQYF; cdr3_nt: TGTGCCAGCTCTGGGCAGGCTCCCTACGAGCAGTACTTC
clone_size: .; j_call: TRBJ2-5; d_call: .; v_call: TRBV7-9; cdr3_aa: CASSLARSETQYF; cdr3_nt: TGTGCCAGCAGCTTGGCGAGGTCGGAGACCCAGTACTTC
clone_size: .; j_call: TRBJ1-1; d_call: .; v_call: TRBV5-1; cdr3_aa: CASSLTGYNTEAFF; cdr3_nt: TGCGCCAGCAGCTTAACAGGGTACAACACTGAAGCTTTCTTT
clone_size: once; j_call: TRBJ2-1; d_call: TRBD1; v_call: TRBV18; cdr3_aa: CASSPGTGGYNEQFF; cdr3_nt: TGTGCCAGCTCACCAGGGACAGGGGGCTACAATGAGCAGTTCTTC
clone_size: .; j_call: TRBJ2-2; d_call: .; v_call: TRBV28; cdr3_aa: CASNPSANTGELFF; cdr3_nt: TGTGCCAGCAACCCCTCGGCGAACACCGGGGAGCTGTTTTTT
clone_size: .; j_call: TRBJ2-1; d_call: TRBD2; v_call: TRBV7-2; cdr3_aa: CASTSGRGHNEQFF; cdr3_nt: TGTGCCAGCACCAGCGGGAGGGGCCACAATGAGCAGTTCTTC
clone_size: .; j_call: TRBJ2-5; d_call: .; v_call: TRBV3-1/TRBV3-2; cdr3_aa: CASSQHQVRLQSETQYF; cdr3_nt: TGTGCCAGCAGCCAACACCAGGTTAGGCTTCAAAGCGAGACCCAGTACTTC
clone_size: few; j_call: TRBJ2-2; d_call: TRBD2; v_call: TRBV24-1; cdr3_aa: CATSDRSGRVHVGNTGELFF; cdr3_nt: TGTGCCACCAGTGACCGGAGCGGGAGGGTTCATGTGGGGAACACCGGGGAGCTGTTTTTT
clone_size: .; j_call: TRBJ1-5; d_call: TRBD1; v_call: TRBV10-3; cdr3_aa: CAISERQGAHQPQHF; cdr3_nt: TGTGCCATCAGTGAACGACAGGGGGCCCATCAGCCCCAGCATTTT
clone_size: .; j_call: TRBJ2-5; d_call: .; v_call: TRBV12-3/TRBV12-4; cdr3_aa: CASSFGGLETQYF; cdr3_nt: TGTGCCAGCAGTTTCGGGGGTCTCGAGACCCAGTACTTC
clone_size: .; j_call: TRBJ1-5; d_call: TRBD1; v_call: TRBV2; cdr3_aa: CASRGTGQNQPQHF; cdr3_nt: TGTGCCAGCAGGGGGACAGGACAGAATCAGCCCCAGCATTTT
clone_size: .; j_call: TRBJ1-6; d_call: .; v_call: TRBV2; cdr3_aa: CASSPMTFLPLHF; cdr3_nt: TGTGCCAGCAGTCCTATGACTTTCCTCCCCCTCCACTTT
clone_size: .; j_call: TRBJ1-4; d_call: .; v_call: TRBV18; cdr3_aa: CASSPTHEKLFF; cdr3_nt: TGTGCCAGCTCCCCGACTCATGAAAAACTGTTTTTT
clone_size: few; j_call: TRBJ2-7; d_call: TRBD2; v_call: TRBV7-3; cdr3_aa: CASSPGLAGGEQYF; cdr3_nt: TGTGCCAGCAGCCCGGGACTAGCGGGAGGTGAGCAGTACTTC
clone_size: .; j_call: TRBJ1-1; d_call: TRBD1; v_call: TRBV7-9; cdr3_aa: CASVKGVGTEDTEAFF; cdr3_nt: TGTGCCAGCGTTAAGGGGGTTGGGACAGAGGACACTGAAGCTTTCTTT
clone_size: .; j_call: TRBJ2-3; d_call: TRBD2; v_call: TRBV6-4; cdr3_aa: CASSALGSGSGDTQYF; cdr3_nt: TGTGCCAGCAGTGCTCTGGGTAGCGGGAGCGGAGATACGCAGTATTTT
clone_size: few; j_call: TRBJ1-2; d_call: TRBD1; v_call: TRBV28; cdr3_aa: CASLDRVGYTF; cdr3_nt: TGTGCCAGCCTTGACAGGGTGGGCTACACCTTC
clone_size: .; j_call: TRBJ1-1; d_call: .; v_call: TRBV14; cdr3_aa: CASSQDLNTEAFF; cdr3_nt: TGTGCCAGCAGCCAAGACTTGAACACTGAAGCTTTCTTT
clone_size: .; j_call: TRBJ1-4; d_call: TRBD1; v_call: TRBV28; cdr3_aa: CASSFTGGNEKLFF; cdr3_nt: TGTGCCAGCAGCTTCACAGGGGGGAATGAAAAACTGTTTTTT
clone_size: .; j_call: TRBJ2-1; d_call: TRBD2; v_call: TRBV10-3; cdr3_aa: CAISESWGGYNEQFF; cdr3_nt: TGTGCCATCAGTGAATCTTGGGGGGGATACAATGAGCAGTTCTTC
clone_size: .; j_call: TRBJ2-2; d_call: TRBD2; v_call: TRBV5-1; cdr3_aa: CASSLPSGSSEGGELFF; cdr3_nt: TGCGCCAGCAGCTTGCCTAGCGGGAGTTCTGAGGGCGGGGAGCTGTTTTTT
clone_size: .; j_call: TRBJ2-3; d_call: .; v_call: TRBV18; cdr3_aa: CASSPRTLDTQYF; cdr3_nt: TGTGCCAGCTCACCCCGGACACTCGATACGCAGTATTTT
clone_size: .; j_call: TRBJ1-5; d_call: TRBD1; v_call: TRBV7-9; cdr3_aa: CASSAGTGSHQPQHF; cdr3_nt: TGTGCCAGCAGCGCCGGGACAGGGAGTCATCAGCCCCAGCATTTT
clone_size: .; j_call: TRBJ1-1; d_call: .; v_call: TRBV18; cdr3_aa: CASSPTARGGTEAFF; cdr3_nt: TGTGCCAGCTCACCAACCGCCAGGGGCGGTACTGAAGCTTTCTTT
clone_size: .; j_call: TRBJ1-1; d_call: .; v_call: TRBV10-3; cdr3_aa: CAISDSGEVNTEAFF; cdr3_nt: TGTGCCATCAGTGATTCAGGGGAAGTGAACACTGAAGCTTTCTTT
clone_size: .; j_call: TRBJ1-3; d_call: .; v_call: TRBV6-5; cdr3_aa: CASSHRSNSGNTIYF; cdr3_nt: TGTGCCAGCAGCCACAGGTCTAACTCTGGAAACACCATATATTTT
clone_size: .; j_call: TRBJ1-1; d_call: .; v_call: TRBV6-5; cdr3_aa: CATRRGEYNTEAFF; cdr3_nt: TGTGCCACGAGGCGCGGGGAATACAACACTGAAGCTTTCTTT